The 28 T cell receptor beta chains below were found in one sample sequenced in a study of T cells in Graves' hyperthyroidism and ophthalmopathy. The source material, RNA transcripts, was used to amplify TCR beta CDR3 regions. A set of HTBI primers served as the primers for a first-round RT-PCR of the TCR CDR3. Each CDR3 protein gets one entry after TCRdb re-called the multiplex PCR reads with MiXCR. This table has fewer than 200,000 distinct CDR3 sequences, roughly 9.4% appearing once. The specimen was blood. These receptors were taken from a woman under 30 with Graves' hyperthyroidism that later progressed to Graves' ophthalmopathy.

Ten or more counts support this clonotype. The genes are TRBV3-1 and TRBJ1-6; D gene unclear. CDR3 length equals 13 residues. V dropped 1 base and J dropped 8 bases, with 6 bases sitting between them. Looked up from germline, CDR1 is LGHDT and CDR2 is YNNKEL (reference sequence). The CDR3 region has the DNA TGTGCCAGCAGCCAAGGAACGGATTCACCCCTCCACTTT. Translating gives CASSQGTDSPLHF.

Concerning this clonotype itself: The junction and the germline gene differ at one end; a read error may be behind it. The genes are TRBV5-5 and TRBJ2-1; the match to TRBD1 covers 11 bases. The germline CDR1 and CDR2 sequences are SGHKS and YYEKEE (reference sequence). There are 15 residues in the CDR3. The CDR3 DNA follows: TGTGCCAGCAGATTGGACAGGGGGCATTACAATGAGCAGCTCTTC. Translating gives CASRLDRGHYNEQLF. Full variable domain (outside the CDR3, taken from reference TRBV5-5 and TRBJ2-1): DAGVTQSPTHLIKTRGQQVTLRCSPISGHKSVSWYQQVLGQGPQFIFQYYEKEERGRGNFPDRFSARQFPNYSSELNVNALLLGDSALYLCASRLDRGHYNEQLFGPGTRLTVL.

This clonotype was recorded at least ten times. The gene calls are TRBV6-1 and TRBJ1-6; a weak D match, TRBD1 (6 bases). The CDR3 runs 13 residues. The V end was cut by 7 bases, the J end by 9 bases, with 13 bases between. CDR1 and CDR2 (germline): MNHNS, SASEGT. The CDR3 here is CASTNREASPLHF. CDR3 bases: TGTGCCAGCACAAACAGGGAAGCTTCACCCCTCCACTTT.

This clonotype was recorded at least ten times. The V call is TRBV7-3, the J call TRBJ2-5; the D is unclear. Germline CDR1 SGHTA, CDR2 FQGTGA. The V gene lost 2 bases and the J gene lost 2 bases, with 6 bases spanning the gap. This CDR3 has 13 amino acids. In DNA form, the CDR3 reads TGTGCCAGCAGCTTAGGGGAACAAGAGACCCAGTACTTC. Amino acids: CASSLGEQETQYF. The entire variable domain, with the rest obtained from reference TRBV7-3 and TRBJ2-5, is as follows: GAGVSQTPSNKVTEKGKYVELRCDPISGHTALYWYRQSLGQGPEFLIYFQGTGAADDSGLPNDRFFAVRPEGSVSTLKIQRTERGDSAVYLCASSLGEQETQYFGPGTRLLVL.

The sample holds many counts of this clonotype. V gene TRBV27 combines with J gene TRBJ1-4; D is undetermined. The V and J ends lost 2 bases and 7 bases respectively, with 11 bases between them. Germline assignment: CDR1 MNHEY and CDR2 SMNVEV (reference sequence). The CDR3 extends over 14 amino acids. The CDR3 sequence: CASSLQAYREKLFF. The CDR3 bases are TGTGCCAGCAGTTTACAAGCCTATCGTGAAAAACTGTTTTTT.

This chain connects TRBV10-3 to TRBJ2-3, with 10 bases aligning to TRBD2. Per the germline V gene, CDR1 is ENHRY and CDR2 is SYGVKD. V dropped 2 bases and J dropped 5; count of bases not matched to a gene: 7. This CDR3 has 16 amino acids. This chain's CDR3 is CAISETSGNVVDTQYF. The CDR3 nucleotides are TGTGCCATCAGTGAGACTAGCGGGAATGTTGTAGATACGCAGTATTTT.

The V and J genes are TRBV4-1 and TRBJ2-5; tentative D call: TRBD2 (6 bases). The CDR3 has 16 amino acids. With 1 base removed from V and 2 bases from J, the gap between germline ends came to 14 bases. The germline V gene encodes CDR1 MGHRA and CDR2 YSYEKL. The CDR3 nucleotides are TGCGCCAGCAGCCAAGCTAGGGCGGGGAGGCAAGAGACCCAGTACTTC. The encoded protein is CASSQARAGRQETQYF.

This clonotype has ten or more counts. The chain links TRBV6-1 to TRBJ1-2; tentatively, D is TRBD1 (5 bases). The germline V and J ends were trimmed by 7 bases and 5 bases, with 14 bases remaining between them. CDR3 length: 13 amino acids. Germline-derived CDR1 and CDR2 are MNHNS and SASEGT. The CDR3 protein is CASNPIQGYGYTF. CDR3 DNA sequence: TGTGCCAGCAACCCTATCCAGGGTTATGGCTACACCTTC.

The J gene is TRBJ1-3, the V gene TRBV6-1, with 9 nucleotides matching TRBD1. The CDR3 runs to 17 residues. Germline CDR1 reads MNHNS; CDR2 reads SASEGT. The ends lost 0 bases at V and 1 base at J; junction bases unmatched: 4. The CDR3 DNA follows: TGTGCCAGCAGTGAAGCTGGGACAGGGCGGTCTGGAAACACCATATATTTT. Its protein is CASSEAGTGRSGNTIYF.

This clonotype was detected many times. The chain employs TRBV20-1 and TRBJ1-1; 7 bases line up with TRBD1. CDR1 and CDR2 (germline): DFQATT, SNEGSKA (reference sequence). The length of the CDR3 is 13 residues. The V segment lost 4 bases and the J segment 2 bases; nucleotides outside the gene matches: 4. CDR3 in DNA: TGCAGTGCTACACAGGGGATTAACACTGAAGCTTTCTTT. This gives the protein CSATQGINTEAFF.

This clonotype was recorded many times. V and J are TRBV20-1 and TRBJ2-5; 8 positions match TRBD2. J lost 4 bases, V lost 3 bases, and 1 base had no gene match. Germline V gene lookup returns CDR1 DFQATT and CDR2 SNEGSKA (reference sequence). CDR3 length equals 12 residues. The CDR3 region is CSASGGAETQYF. CDR3 nucleotide sequence: TGCAGTGCTAGCGGGGGGGCAGAGACCCAGTACTTC.

Points on this clonotype: A read error may explain this, as a much larger clone is one base away. The J gene is TRBJ2-5, the V gene TRBV7-2, with D tentatively TRBD2 (6 bases). There are 16 residues in the CDR3. V lost 7 bases, J lost 6 bases, and 24 bases lay in between. From germline, CDR1 is SGHTA and CDR2 FQGNSA. Here the CDR3 DNA reads TGTGCCAGCACCCTCGGGGGACTCCGTAGGGTCAAGACCCAGTACTTC. Translating it yields CASTLGGLRRVKTQYF.

The rearrangement links TRBV28 to TRBJ1-6, with D unclear. V gave up 4 bases and J gave up 0 bases, with 19 bases separating them. Germline CDR1 is MDHEN and CDR2 is SYDVKM. The CDR3 loop spans 19 amino acids. Here the CDR3 reads CASSYPSTPLSSYNSPLHF. The CDR3, as DNA: TGTGCCAGCAGTTACCCGAGTACTCCTCTTAGCTCCTATAATTCACCCCTCCACTTT.

About this clonotype itself: A clone one base away is much larger, so this may be a read error. The V gene is TRBV30, the J gene TRBJ1-5, with D unresolved. This CDR3 comprises 15 residues. From germline, CDR1 is GTSNPN and CDR2 SVGIG (reference sequence). V was trimmed by 0 bases and J by 3 bases, leaving 12 bases between them. In nucleotides, the CDR3 is TGTGCCTGGAGTGTTGGAAACGGCAACAATCAGCCCCAGCATTTT. Translation: CAWSVGNGNNQPQHF.

This clonotype was counted ten times or more. The V call is TRBV15, the J call TRBJ2-3, with a weak D call TRBD2 (5 bases). The CDR3 sequence is 14 residues long. Germline assignment: CDR1 LNHNV and CDR2 YYDKDF (reference sequence). V was shortened by 7 bases and J by 1 base, with 12 bases between the two germline ends. The CDR3 DNA follows: TGTGCCACCAAAACCGGGGAACGCACAGATACGCAGTATTTT. Its translation: CATKTGERTDTQYF.

This clonotype was counted a few times. The chain recombines TRBV19 with TRBJ2-6; TRBD2 is a possible D gene (5 bases). The V end was cut by 3 bases, the J end by 2 bases, with 8 bases between. CDR1 is LNHDA and CDR2 is SQIVND in the germline V gene (reference sequence). This CDR3 region has 15 residues. This CDR3 is CASSMRVTGANVLTF. The CDR3 nucleotides are TGTGCCAGTAGTATGAGGGTAACTGGGGCCAACGTCCTGACTTTC.

Only a few counts were recorded for this clonotype. This sequence joins TRBV13 and TRBJ2-1; 7 bases match TRBD2. Germline trimming cut 5 bases from V and 0 bases from J; bases unmatched to any gene: 16. The CDR3 sequence is 19 residues long. Germline V CDR1 and CDR2: PRHDT, FYEKMQ (reference sequence). CDR3 bases: TGTGCCAGCAGCCCCCTAGGGACTACCTCCTATAGCTCCTACAATGAGCAGTTCTTC. This sequence encodes CASSPLGTTSYSSYNEQFF.

The chain combines TRBV19 with TRBJ2-1; D possibly matches TRBD1 or TRBD2 (5 bases each). Germline CDR1 is LNHDA and CDR2 is SQIVND (reference sequence). The length of the CDR3 is 16 residues. V lost 6 bases and J lost 0, with 15 bases in between. The CDR3 bases are TGTGCCAGTAGGGGGGTTGGTGGGCACTCCTACAATGAGCAGTTCTTC. Its protein product is CASRGVGGHSYNEQFF.

This clonotype has a count of ten or more. The chain joins TRBV7-9 to TRBJ1-5, with D possibly being TRBD1 (5 bases). Germline loops: CDR1 SEHNR, CDR2 FQNEAQ (reference sequence). The CDR3 has 12 amino acids. The ends were cut back, 6 bases at V and 5 bases at J, with 8 bases in the middle. CDR3 in amino acids: CASSGDHQPQHF. The CDR3 nucleotides are TGTGCCAGCAGTGGGGACCATCAGCCCCAGCATTTT.

This clonotype was counted at least ten times. The CDR3 nucleotides read TGTGCCAGCAGTTTTGGGACCAGAAGGACTGAAGCTTTCTTT. Amino acids: CASSFGTRRTEAFF. The chain employs TRBV6-1 and TRBJ1-1, with D perhaps TRBD1 (5 bases). In germline, CDR1 is MNHNS, CDR2 SASEGT. The ends were cut back, 5 bases at V and 5 bases at J, with 15 bases in the middle. This CDR3 has 14 residues.

At least ten counts were recorded for this clonotype. V gene TRBV2 combines with J gene TRBJ2-7; D unclear. This CDR3 is built from 11 residues. The ends were cut back, 6 bases at V and 2 bases at J, with 5 bases in the middle. Germline V gene sequence: CDR1 SNHLY, CDR2 FYNNEI. The CDR3 DNA reads TGTGCCAGCAGGGAAACCTACGAGCAGTACTTC. Translated, it gives CASRETYEQYF.

At least ten counts were recorded for this clonotype. The chain recombines TRBV3-1 with TRBJ2-7; 11 positions agree with TRBD2. Losses at the gene ends were 1 base for V and 2 bases for J; bases not matched to a gene: 1. This CDR3 spans 15 amino acids. Germline CDR1 reads LGHDT; CDR2 reads YNNKEL (reference sequence). CDR3 loop: CASSQVAGGPYEQYF. In nucleotides, the CDR3 is TGTGCCAGCAGCCAAGTAGCGGGAGGGCCCTACGAGCAGTACTTC.

This clonotype was detected many times. The chain combines TRBV12-3 or TRBV12-4 with TRBJ1-1; D is ambiguous. The CDR3 runs 13 residues. V was trimmed by 2 bases and J by 5 bases, leaving 9 bases between them. The CDR3 loop is CASSLRTGTEAFF. The CDR3, as DNA: TGTGCCAGCAGTTTAAGGACGGGGACTGAAGCTTTCTTT.

The table lists this clonotype with many counts. J is TRBJ2-7 and V is TRBV20-1, with D perhaps matching TRBD1 or TRBD2 (5 bases each). The CDR3 is 14 amino acids. Germline V gene lookup returns CDR1 DFQATT and CDR2 SNEGSKA (reference sequence). The ends were cut back, 1 base at V and 2 bases at J, with 12 bases in the middle. The DNA for the CDR3 is TGCAGTGCTAGAGGAGGGGCTAGAACCTACGAGCAGTACTTC. It codes for CSARGGARTYEQYF.

This clonotype was seen repeatedly, ten times or more. The chain joins TRBV15 to TRBJ2-7; 8 nucleotides line up with TRBD2. V was clipped by 3 bases and J by 1 base; unmatched bases: 8. The CDR3 is 16 amino acids. Germline V gives CDR1 LNHNV, CDR2 YYDKDF (reference sequence). The CDR3 spells CATSSITAGVSYEQYF. CDR3 coding DNA: TGTGCCACCAGCAGTATTACAGCGGGAGTTTCCTACGAGCAGTACTTC.

This clonotype showed up many times. This chain joins TRBV20-1 and TRBJ2-1, with D maybe TRBD2 (5 bases). Trimming took off 2 bases at V and 0 bases at J, with 8 bases between the two ends. CDR1 and CDR2 from the germline V gene are DFQATT and SNEGSKA (reference sequence). CDR3 size: 14 residues. CDR3 nucleotide sequence: TGCAGTGCTAGATTTGGGAGCTCCTACAATGAGCAGTTCTTC. Protein sequence: CSARFGSSYNEQFF.

The sample holds a few counts of this clonotype. This chain links TRBV6-4 with TRBJ2-3; D uncertain. V lost 5 bases and J 1 base, leaving 7 bases between the germline ends. CDR1 and CDR2 (germline): MRHNA, SNTAGT. The CDR3 is 13 amino acids. The CDR3 region has the DNA TGTGCCAGCAGTAAGACCCGCACAGATACGCAGTATTTT. It is translated as CASSKTRTDTQYF.

This clonotype was seen at least ten times. This chain links TRBV7-9 with TRBJ2-5; D may be TRBD1 (6 bases). The CDR3 is 13 residues long. CDR1 SEHNR and CDR2 FQNEAQ come from the germline V gene (reference sequence). V was cut by 5 bases and J by 7 bases, with 14 bases left in between. The DNA of the CDR3 is TGTGCCAGCAGCAACACAGGGTTGGCGACCCAGTACTTC. The encoded protein is CASSNTGLATQYF.